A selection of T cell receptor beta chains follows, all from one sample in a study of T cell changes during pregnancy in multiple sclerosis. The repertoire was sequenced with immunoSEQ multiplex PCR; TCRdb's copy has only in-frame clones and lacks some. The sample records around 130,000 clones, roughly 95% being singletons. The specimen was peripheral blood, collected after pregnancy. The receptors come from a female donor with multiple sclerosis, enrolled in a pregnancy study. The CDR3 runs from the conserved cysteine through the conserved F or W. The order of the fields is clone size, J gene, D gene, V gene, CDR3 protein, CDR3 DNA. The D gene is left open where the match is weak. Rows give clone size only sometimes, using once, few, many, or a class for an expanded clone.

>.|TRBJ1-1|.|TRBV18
CASSKLSPEAFF
TGTGCCAGCTCAAAACTTTCGCCTGAAGCTTTCTTT
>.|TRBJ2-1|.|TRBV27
CASSLWNRPHNEQFF
TGTGCCAGCAGTTTGTGGAACAGACCTCACAATGAGCAGTTCTTC
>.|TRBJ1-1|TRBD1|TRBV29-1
CSVGTGTVNTEAFF
TGCAGCGTTGGAACCGGGACAGTGAACACTGAAGCTTTCTTT
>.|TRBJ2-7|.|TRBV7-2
CASSLGSWAGEQYF
TGTGCCAGCAGCTTAGGCTCGTGGGCCGGTGAGCAGTACTTC
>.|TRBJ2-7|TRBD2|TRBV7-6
CASSLSGGAQTLTYEQYF
TGTGCCAGCAGCTTATCGGGAGGAGCACAGACTTTAACCTACGAGCAGTACTTC
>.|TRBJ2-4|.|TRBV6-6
CASAGGHSKIQYF
TGTGCCAGCGCCGGAGGGCATTCGAAAATTCAGTACTTC
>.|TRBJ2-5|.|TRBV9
CASSVAGVSQETQYF
TGTGCCAGCAGCGTAGCGGGAGTATCCCAAGAGACCCAGTACTTC
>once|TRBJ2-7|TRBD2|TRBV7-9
CASSRRGLAGAKKYF
TGTGCCAGCAGCCGAAGGGGTCTAGCGGGAGCTAAGAAGTACTTC
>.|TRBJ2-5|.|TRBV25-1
CASSAGVGARLETQYF
TGTGCCAGCAGTGCTGGGGTGGGGGCGCGTTTAGAGACCCAGTACTTC
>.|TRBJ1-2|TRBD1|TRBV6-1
CASSRDRLIGYTF
TGTGCCAGCAGCCGGGACAGGTTGATCGGCTACACCTTC
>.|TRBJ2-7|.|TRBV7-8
CASRVQGPPYEQYF
TGTGCCAGCAGGGTCCAGGGGCCCCCTTACGAGCAGTACTTC
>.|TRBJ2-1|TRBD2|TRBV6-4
CASSDSRTRVVFF
TGTGCCAGCAGTGACTCACGGACTAGGGTCGTGTTCTTC
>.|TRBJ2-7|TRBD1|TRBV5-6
CASSTDRVRSYEQYF
TGTGCCAGCAGCACAGACAGGGTTCGGAGCTACGAGCAGTACTTC
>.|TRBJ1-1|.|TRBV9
CASSVATPGGYGGAEAFF
TGTGCCAGCAGCGTAGCTACCCCGGGGGGATATGGTGGGGCTGAAGCTTTCTTT